The 7 T cell receptor beta chains presented below share a single source sample, sequenced in a study of blood T cell repertoires in COVID-19. Produced via immunoSEQ multiplex PCR; TCRdb's table is partial and in-frame only. The table has 99,000 or so clones, 87% seen once; the top ten hold around 15%. The sample was peripheral blood. These receptors originate from a man aged 50-59 years with acute or convalescent COVID-19.

This sequence joins TRBV10-1 and TRBJ2-1, with TRBD1 matching over 8 bases. CDR1 and CDR2 (germline): WNHNN, SYGVQD (reference sequence). The CDR3 runs 18 residues. V was clipped by 1 base and J by 3 bases; unmatched bases: 11. CDR3 sequence reads: CASSELAGGARLYNEQFF. The CDR3 DNA reads as TGCGCCAGCAGTGAGTTAGCAGGGGGCGCACGACTCTACAATGAGCAGTTCTTC.

The chain has TRBV5-5 and TRBJ2-1, with 12 bases matching TRBD2. V was pared by 2 bases and J by 8 bases, with 5 bases of the junction left unmatched. This CDR3 spans 15 amino acids. The germline V gene has CDR1 SGHKS and CDR2 YYEKEE (reference sequence). The CDR3 sequence: CASSLGTSGPHEQFF. The CDR3 DNA follows: TGTGCCAGCAGCTTAGGGACTAGCGGGCCCCATGAGCAGTTCTTC.

A few counts support this clone. J is TRBJ2-1 and V is TRBV27, with 9 bases identical to TRBD1. Germline-derived CDR1 and CDR2 are MNHEY and SMNVEV (reference sequence). V shed 6 bases and J 1 base; nucleotides not matched to a gene: 1. This CDR3 contains 14 residues. This CDR3 is CASRGTGSYNEQFF. The CDR3 coding sequence is TGTGCCAGCAGAGGGACAGGGTCCTACAATGAGCAGTTCTTC.

The rearrangement uses TRBV6-5 and TRBJ2-5; 11 nucleotides match TRBD1. Germline CDR1 reads MNHEY; CDR2 reads SVGAGI. The CDR3 covers 15 residues. V lost 6 bases, J lost 5 bases, and 8 bases stayed unmatched. The CDR3, as DNA: TGTGCCAGCAGCCCGGGACAGGGGGGGACGGAGACCCAGTACTTC. Translated: CASSPGQGGTETQYF.

The rearrangement uses TRBV5-1 and TRBJ2-1; 8 bases align to TRBD2. V was clipped by 0 bases and J by 1 base; unmatched bases: 6. CDR3 length: 17 amino acids. Germline V CDR1 and CDR2: SGHRS, YFSETQ. Here the CDR3 DNA reads TGCGCCAGCAGCTTGGGCCCTAGCGGGCCATCCTACAATGAGCAGTTCTTC. Translating it yields CASSLGPSGPSYNEQFF.

The chain couples TRBV28 to TRBJ1-2; no clear D. This CDR3 is built from 12 residues. The germline V gene encodes CDR1 MDHEN and CDR2 SYDVKM. Between the trimmed V and J ends, which lost 4 bases and 4 bases, there was a span of 7 bases. The CDR3 nucleotides are TGTGCCAGCAGTTATCTGAGCTATGGCTACACCTTC. Translation gives CASSYLSYGYTF.

This chain joins TRBV9 and TRBJ2-7; 10 bases map to TRBD2. Germline V gene sequence: CDR1 SGDLS, CDR2 YYNGEE. J was trimmed by 4 bases and V by 4 bases; bases with no gene match: 2. The CDR3 is 13 residues long. The CDR3 nucleotides read TGTGCCAGCAGCTTACTAGCGGGATACGAGCAGTACTTC. Its translation is CASSLLAGYEQYF.